The rows below give T cell receptor beta chains drawn from one sample of a study of cytomegalovirus exposure and HLA in healthy donors. The assay was immunoSEQ multiplex PCR, and TCRdb's table has in-frame clones only and misses some. The data show 140,000 to 150,000 clones, with around a tenth seen just once and roughly 2% held by the top ten. Material for sequencing was PBMCs. All receptors come from a man aged 50-60 years in good health and CMV-seronegative. Both conserved end residues are part of each CDR3. Each record gives: CDR3 DNA, CDR3 protein, J gene, V gene, D gene, clone size. A D gene is named only where the DNA matches it firmly. A row's size may be missing; if present it is once, few, many or a size class.

DNA: TGTGCCAGCAGTTTTCTGGGGTCGGGACTAGGTGGGACCCAGTACTTC
CDR3: CASSFLGSGLGGTQYF
J: TRBJ2-5
V: TRBV27
D: TRBD2
size: .

DNA: TGTGCCTGGAGGGCCTTGAACACCGGGGAGCTGTTTTTT
CDR3: CAWRALNTGELFF
J: TRBJ2-2
V: TRBV30
D: .
size: few

DNA: TGCGCCAGCAGCCAAGATCATAGCGCCAGGGGGGACAATGAGCAGTTCTTC
CDR3: CASSQDHSARGDNEQFF
J: TRBJ2-1
V: TRBV4-1
D: .
size: few

DNA: TGTGCCAGCACCTTTCCACTCGAGGGGGAAAGAAACACCATATATTTT
CDR3: CASTFPLEGERNTIYF
J: TRBJ1-3
V: TRBV11-2
D: .
size: few

DNA: TGTGCCAGCAGCTTCTCGGGTCCCTACGAGCAGTACTTC
CDR3: CASSFSGPYEQYF
J: TRBJ2-7
V: TRBV11-2
D: .
size: .

DNA: TGTGCCAGCAAACAAGAGGGGGTCGGCGAGCAGTACTTC
CDR3: CASKQEGVGEQYF
J: TRBJ2-7
V: TRBV11-2
D: .
size: .

DNA: TGTGCCAGCAGCGGGCTAGCAAGCACAGATACGCAGTATTTT
CDR3: CASSGLASTDTQYF
J: TRBJ2-3
V: TRBV6-1
D: .
size: few

DNA: TGTGCCAGCAGTTCAGGACAGGTGAACACTGAAGCTTTCTTT
CDR3: CASSSGQVNTEAFF
J: TRBJ1-1
V: TRBV27
D: TRBD1
size: few

DNA: TGTGCCAGCAGTTCCCCATCACAGGCTATTGCAATCTACGAGCAGTACTTC
CDR3: CASSSPSQAIAIYEQYF
J: TRBJ2-7
V: TRBV28
D: .
size: few

DNA: TGTGCCAGCAGTCTCGAAGGGGCACAGGCTGGCTACACCTTC
CDR3: CASSLEGAQAGYTF
J: TRBJ1-2
V: TRBV7-9
D: .
size: many

DNA: TGCAGCGTTGGGGCCAGGGGGCCCTACAATGAGCAGTTCTTC
CDR3: CSVGARGPYNEQFF
J: TRBJ2-1
V: TRBV29-1
D: TRBD1
size: few

DNA: TGTGCCACCAGCAGGTCGTTGGGAGGGAGCTCCTACAATGAGCAGTTCTTC
CDR3: CATSRSLGGSSYNEQFF
J: TRBJ2-1
V: TRBV15
D: TRBD2
size: few

DNA: TGCGCCAGCAGCTTGGCCGCGACTAGCGGGAAGGATGAGCAGTTCTTC
CDR3: CASSLAATSGKDEQFF
J: TRBJ2-1
V: TRBV5-1
D: TRBD2
size: few

DNA: TGTGCCAGCAGCTTAAGGACAGGGTTCATGAACACTGAAGCTTTCTTT
CDR3: CASSLRTGFMNTEAFF
J: TRBJ1-1
V: TRBV7-3
D: TRBD1
size: .

DNA: TGTGCCAGCAGCAAACAGGGGGGCAATGAAAAACTGTTTTTT
CDR3: CASSKQGGNEKLFF
J: TRBJ1-4
V: TRBV7-2
D: TRBD1
size: .

DNA: TGTGCCAGCAGTTTCCCAGCGGGGGTGGTGGATACGCAGTATTTT
CDR3: CASSFPAGVVDTQYF
J: TRBJ2-3
V: TRBV28
D: TRBD2
size: few

DNA: TGCGCCAGCAGCCAGGGACGGGACTACCTCACAGATACGCAGTATTTT
CDR3: CASSQGRDYLTDTQYF
J: TRBJ2-3
V: TRBV4-1
D: TRBD2
size: .

DNA: TGTGCCAGCAGTGTTCAGGTAGCGGGAGGTACCTACAATGAGCAGTTCTTC
CDR3: CASSVQVAGGTYNEQFF
J: TRBJ2-1
V: TRBV6-1
D: TRBD2
size: few

DNA: TGTGCCAGCAGTTACCGCTTGGAAAGCGGAGAGACCCAGTACTTC
CDR3: CASSYRLESGETQYF
J: TRBJ2-5
V: TRBV6-6
D: .
size: few

DNA: TGTGCCAGTCGACTTAGGGGGCGTTTACAAAAACTGTTTTTT
CDR3: CASRLRGRLQKLFF
J: TRBJ1-4
V: TRBV6-5
D: TRBD1
size: few

DNA: TGTGCCAGCAGCCAAGAGGGGGGTAGGGGACGCGGCTACACCTTC
CDR3: CASSQEGGRGRGYTF
J: TRBJ1-2
V: TRBV14
D: .
size: few

DNA: TGTGCCAGCAGCTTGTTACAGTCCAGGGGGCCCCAGCATTTT
CDR3: CASSLLQSRGPQHF
J: TRBJ1-5
V: TRBV5-8
D: .
size: .

DNA: TGCGCCAGCAGCTTGGGAAGCGCGGGGGGGAATCAAGAGACCCAGTACTTC
CDR3: CASSLGSAGGNQETQYF
J: TRBJ2-5
V: TRBV5-1
D: TRBD2
size: few

DNA: TGCGCCAGCAGCTCCGGGACAGGGAATTCTAATGAAAAACTGTTTTTT
CDR3: CASSSGTGNSNEKLFF
J: TRBJ1-4
V: TRBV5-1
D: TRBD1
size: few

DNA: TGTGCCAGCAGTGACCCCATGACTTCTCGACGAGCTTTCTTT
CDR3: CASSDPMTSRRAFF
J: TRBJ1-1
V: TRBV6-1
D: .
size: few

DNA: TGTGCCAGCAGCTCATATCACAGCCACATGAACACTGAAGCTTTCTTT
CDR3: CASSSYHSHMNTEAFF
J: TRBJ1-1
V: TRBV7-9
D: .
size: .

DNA: TGTGCCAGCTCAGACGGGACAGTCTACAATGAGCAGTTCTTC
CDR3: CASSDGTVYNEQFF
J: TRBJ2-1
V: TRBV18
D: TRBD1
size: .

DNA: TGCACCAGCAGCCAAGGTACCAGGGGGCCGGGGGGCTACACCTTC
CDR3: CTSSQGTRGPGGYTF
J: TRBJ1-2
V: TRBV1
D: .
size: few

DNA: TGTGCCAGCAGTCTTACAGGGATTGCGACTGAAGCTTTCTTT
CDR3: CASSLTGIATEAFF
J: TRBJ1-1
V: TRBV28
D: .
size: few

DNA: TGTGCCAGCAGCTTAGGGCAGGGGATTAATTCACCCCTCCACTTT
CDR3: CASSLGQGINSPLHF
J: TRBJ1-6
V: TRBV7-9
D: .
size: .

DNA: TGTGCCAGCAGCTTGAAGCAGGGGCGGCAATACGAGCAGTACTTC
CDR3: CASSLKQGRQYEQYF
J: TRBJ2-7
V: TRBV7-9
D: .
size: .

DNA: TGTGCCAGCAGGCGGCAGACAGGGGGCAAAGAGACCCAGTACTTC
CDR3: CASRRQTGGKETQYF
J: TRBJ2-5
V: TRBV2
D: TRBD1
size: .

DNA: TGCGCCAGCACTCGGGAGGGCCCCGAGACCCAGTACTTC
CDR3: CASTREGPETQYF
J: TRBJ2-5
V: TRBV5-1
D: TRBD2
size: few

DNA: TGTGCCAGCTCACCAATGTTGGGCGTCACAGATACGCAGTATTTT
CDR3: CASSPMLGVTDTQYF
J: TRBJ2-3
V: TRBV18
D: .
size: .

DNA: TGTGCCACCGGGACTGGTGGGTCCTACGAGCAGTACTTC
CDR3: CATGTGGSYEQYF
J: TRBJ2-7
V: TRBV10-3
D: .
size: few

DNA: TGTGCTAGCAGCCGGGACAACACAGATACGCAGTATTTT
CDR3: CASSRDNTDTQYF
J: TRBJ2-3
V: TRBV7-7
D: .
size: .

DNA: TGTGCCAGCAGTGGGGGTGGGGGGAGCGACGAGCAGTACTTC
CDR3: CASSGGGGSDEQYF
J: TRBJ2-7
V: TRBV6-5
D: .
size: few

DNA: TGCAGCGTTGAGGCAAGGGGTTACACTGAAGCTTTCTTT
CDR3: CSVEARGYTEAFF
J: TRBJ1-1
V: TRBV29-1
D: .
size: few

DNA: TGCAGCGTTGATCGGGGGTCTTATGGCTACACCTTC
CDR3: CSVDRGSYGYTF
J: TRBJ1-2
V: TRBV29-1
D: .
size: .

DNA: TGTGCCAGTAGTCTCTCAGGGGCCCGGAACACCATATATTTT
CDR3: CASSLSGARNTIYF
J: TRBJ1-3
V: TRBV19
D: .
size: .

DNA: TGTGCCAGCAGCCCGGACAGAACCTACGAGCAGTACTTC
CDR3: CASSPDRTYEQYF
J: TRBJ2-7
V: TRBV5-6
D: .
size: .

DNA: TGCGCCAGCACTTCGGGGACTAGTGGATCCTACGAGCAGTACTTC
CDR3: CASTSGTSGSYEQYF
J: TRBJ2-7
V: TRBV10-1
D: TRBD2
size: .

DNA: TGTGCCAGCAGCTTTAGTGGTGGCAATGAGCAGTTCTTC
CDR3: CASSFSGGNEQFF
J: TRBJ2-1
V: TRBV7-3
D: .
size: few

DNA: TGTGCCTGGAGTGCCCAAACTCCCACATTGCAGCGGAGTTCACCCCTCCACTTT
CDR3: CAWSAQTPTLQRSSPLHF
J: TRBJ1-6
V: TRBV30
D: .
size: few

DNA: TGTGCCAGCAGCTTATCCCCAGACAGAGAGACCCAGTACTTC
CDR3: CASSLSPDRETQYF
J: TRBJ2-5
V: TRBV7-6
D: .
size: .

DNA: TGTGCCAGCAGCTTGTATCGCGGAGACTATGGCTACACCTTC
CDR3: CASSLYRGDYGYTF
J: TRBJ1-2
V: TRBV5-8
D: .
size: few

DNA: TGTGCCAGCAGCCTTCGGGTAGGGGAGCTGTTTTTT
CDR3: CASSLRVGELFF
J: TRBJ2-2
V: TRBV6-5
D: .
size: .

DNA: TGTGCCACCCCTAATGACACCTTC
CDR3: CATPNDTF
J: TRBJ1-2
V: TRBV27
D: .
size: few

DNA: TGTGCCAGTAGTATAAATGACGGGGGCTATGGCTACACCTTC
CDR3: CASSINDGGYGYTF
J: TRBJ1-2
V: TRBV19
D: .
size: few

DNA: TGTGCCAGCAGCTTAGGGCGGGGGAACACTGAAGCTTTCTTT
CDR3: CASSLGRGNTEAFF
J: TRBJ1-1
V: TRBV7-3
D: .
size: .

DNA: TGTGCCAGCAGTACGTTACAGGGGAAAGGGACTGAAGCTTTCTTT
CDR3: CASSTLQGKGTEAFF
J: TRBJ1-1
V: TRBV6-5
D: TRBD1
size: few